This T cell receptor (beta chain) derives from a study of cytomegalovirus exposure and HLA in healthy donors. Study-level background: Early release data held some 79 million unique TCRs from HLA-typed donors. Study conclusions and caveats: It was reported that TCR beta sequences correctly inferred the HLA-A and HLA-B alleles for most subjects. Later analysis indicated greater clonal expansion among HLA-associated TCR beta chains than among equally common other chains. Later analysis identified about 17,000 TCR beta sequences associated with HLA alleles, using a false discovery rate threshold of 0.05.

This CDR3 has 13 amino acids. V lost 2 bases, J lost 7 bases, and 13 bases lay in between. Germline V gene sequence: CDR1 SGHDT, CDR2 YYEEEE. The PCR made use of 60 Vbeta and 13 Jbeta primers. The repertoire was sequenced with immunoSEQ multiplex PCR; TCRdb's copy has only in-frame clones and lacks some. The sample lists 30,000 to 40,000 clones, roughly three quarters occurring once. This clone was detected a few times. The antigen is not known. At the DNA level, this CDR3 is encoded by other sequences in the same sample as well. The sequence derives from a man aged 25 to 40 in good health and CMV-seronegative. The chain is built from TRBV5-6 and TRBJ2-7, with D possibly matching TRBD1 (5 bases). The source material was PBMCs. This CDR3 is CASSFRGGPEQYF. CDR3 nucleotide sequence: TGTGCCAGCAGCTTTAGGGGCGGTCCGGAGCAGTACTTC.